This T cell receptor beta chain was captured in a study of blood T cell repertoires in COVID-19. Study-level background: Italy, Spain and the United States were the sources of the convalescent and acute COVID-19 samples. Nucleic acid was either cDNA or gDNA, and it came from T cells, B-cell-depleted T cells, or PBMCs.

This clone has a single count. Assay: immunoSEQ multiplex PCR; the TCRdb copy retains only in-frame clones and omits some. The sample records 200,000 to 300,000 clones, 75% to 90% being singletons. This CDR3 comprises 12 residues. CDR1 is SGHVS and CDR2 is FNYEAQ in the germline V gene. The V segment lost 4 bases and the J segment 10 bases; nucleotides outside the gene matches: 3. Exposed participants came across a COVID-19 case within 2 weeks before study entry. Sequencing input: PBMCs or T cells enriched from blood (not recorded which). The chain couples TRBV7-6 to TRBJ1-4; 7 bases agree with TRBD1. This TCR was sampled from a woman in her 40s who had been exposed to COVID-19. This CDR3 reads CASSYSGGKLFF. The CDR3 DNA sequence: TGTGCCAGCAGCTACTCAGGGGGAAAACTGTTTTTT. The full variable domain, rest sourced from reference TRBV7-6 and TRBJ1-4, is GAGVSQSPRYKVTKRGQDVALRCDPISGHVSLYWYRQALGQGPEFLTYFNYEAQQDKSGLPNDRFSAERPEGSISTLTIQRTEQRDSAMYRCASSYSGGKLFFGSGTQLSVL.